This paragraph reports one T cell receptor beta chain. Its target is not known. This sample is part of a study of beta chain features in type 1 diabetes. Averaging approximately 0.11 L, one heparinised blood draw came from each individual donor. Central memory, naive, regulatory and stem cell-like memory CD4+ cells were sorted by CD45RO/CCR7/CD25/CD127/CD95/CD27. Expressed TCRB transcripts were sequenced, since all the RNA that had been isolated was reverse transcribed. Method: immunoSEQ multiplex PCR; TCRdb's copy keeps in-frame clones and lacks some. The table records hundreds of thousands of clones, 15% to 19% of them present only once. The germline V gene has CDR1 MGHDK and CDR2 SYGVNS. CDR3 size: 12 residues. The V gene lost 4 bases and the J gene lost 2 bases, with 6 bases spanning the gap. Notes on the study in general: Patients and controls would be equally affected if PCR favored shorter templates. Fewer junction insertions and more nucleotide deletions appeared in type 1 diabetes patients.

The receptor was derived from a man aged 18 to 30 in good health. Sequencing was performed on naive CD4+ T cells from blood. This chain links TRBV25-1 with TRBJ2-7; D might be TRBD1 (5 bases). The CDR3 sequence: CASSGRAYEQYF. For the CDR3, the DNA is TGTGCCAGCAGTGGCAGGGCCTACGAGCAGTACTTC.